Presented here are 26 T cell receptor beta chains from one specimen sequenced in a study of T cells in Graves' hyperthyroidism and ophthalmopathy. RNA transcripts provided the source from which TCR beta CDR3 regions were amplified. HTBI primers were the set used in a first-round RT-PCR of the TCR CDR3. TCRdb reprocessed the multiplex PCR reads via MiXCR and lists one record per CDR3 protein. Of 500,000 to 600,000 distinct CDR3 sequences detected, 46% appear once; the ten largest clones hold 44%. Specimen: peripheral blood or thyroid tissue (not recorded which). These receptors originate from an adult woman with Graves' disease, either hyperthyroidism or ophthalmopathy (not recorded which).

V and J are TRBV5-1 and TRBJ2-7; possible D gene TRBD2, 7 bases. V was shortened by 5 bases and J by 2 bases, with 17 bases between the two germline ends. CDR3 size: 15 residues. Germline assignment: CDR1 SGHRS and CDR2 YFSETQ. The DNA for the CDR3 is TGCGCCAGCAGGGCGGTAGGGGGAGGGACCTACGAGCAGTACTTC. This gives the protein CASRAVGGGTYEQYF.

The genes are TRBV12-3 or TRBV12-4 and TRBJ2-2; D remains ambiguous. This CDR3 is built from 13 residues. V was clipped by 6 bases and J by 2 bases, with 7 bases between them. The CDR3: CASRMANTGELFF. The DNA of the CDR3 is TGTGCCAGCAGGATGGCCAACACCGGGGAGCTGTTTTTT.

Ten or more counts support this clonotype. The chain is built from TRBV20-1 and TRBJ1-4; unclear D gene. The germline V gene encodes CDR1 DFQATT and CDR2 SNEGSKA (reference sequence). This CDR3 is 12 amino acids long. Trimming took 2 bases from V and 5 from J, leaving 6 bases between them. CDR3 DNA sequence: TGCAGTGCTAGACCGAAAAATGAAAAACTGTTTTTT. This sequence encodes CSARPKNEKLFF.

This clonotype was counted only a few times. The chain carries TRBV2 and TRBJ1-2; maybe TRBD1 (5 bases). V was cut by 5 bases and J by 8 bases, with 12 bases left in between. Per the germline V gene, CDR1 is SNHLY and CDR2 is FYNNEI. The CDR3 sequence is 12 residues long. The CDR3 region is CASSLQDGGYTF. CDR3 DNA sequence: TGTGCCAGCAGTCTACAGGACGGCGGCTACACCTTC.

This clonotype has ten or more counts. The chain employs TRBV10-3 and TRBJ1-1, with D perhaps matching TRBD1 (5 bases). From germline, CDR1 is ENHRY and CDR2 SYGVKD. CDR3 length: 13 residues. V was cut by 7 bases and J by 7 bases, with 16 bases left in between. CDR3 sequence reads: CAIKVRRDGEAFF. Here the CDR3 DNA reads TGTGCCATCAAGGTCCGGCGGGACGGTGAAGCTTTCTTT.

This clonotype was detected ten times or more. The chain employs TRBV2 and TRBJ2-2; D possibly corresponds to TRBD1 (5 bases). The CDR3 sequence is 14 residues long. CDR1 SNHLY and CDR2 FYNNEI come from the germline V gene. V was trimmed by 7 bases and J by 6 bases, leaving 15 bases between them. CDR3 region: CASTKTVRAGELFF. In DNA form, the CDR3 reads TGTGCCAGCACGAAGACAGTCCGCGCCGGGGAGCTGTTTTTT.

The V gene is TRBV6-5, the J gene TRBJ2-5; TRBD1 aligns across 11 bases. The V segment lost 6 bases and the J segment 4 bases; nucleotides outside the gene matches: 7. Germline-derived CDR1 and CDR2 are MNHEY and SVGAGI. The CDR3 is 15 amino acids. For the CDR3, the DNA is TGTGCCAGCAGCTACGGGACAGGGGGATCAGAGACCCAGTACTTC. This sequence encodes CASSYGTGGSETQYF.

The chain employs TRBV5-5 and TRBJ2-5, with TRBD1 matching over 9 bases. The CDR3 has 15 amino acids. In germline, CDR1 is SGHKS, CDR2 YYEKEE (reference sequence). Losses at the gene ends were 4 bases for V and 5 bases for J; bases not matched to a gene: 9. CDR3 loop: CASSQGTGSVETQYF. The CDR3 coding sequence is TGTGCCAGCAGCCAAGGGACAGGGAGCGTGGAGACCCAGTACTTC.

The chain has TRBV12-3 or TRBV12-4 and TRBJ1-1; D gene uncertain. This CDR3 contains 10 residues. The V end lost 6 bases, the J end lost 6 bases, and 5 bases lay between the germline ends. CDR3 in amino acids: CASRAPEAFF. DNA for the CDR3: TGTGCCAGCAGGGCACCTGAAGCTTTCTTT.

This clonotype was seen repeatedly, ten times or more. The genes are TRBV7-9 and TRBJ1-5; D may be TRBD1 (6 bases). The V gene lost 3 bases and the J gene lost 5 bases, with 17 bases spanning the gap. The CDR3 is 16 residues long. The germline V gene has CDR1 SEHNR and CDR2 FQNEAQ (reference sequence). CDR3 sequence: CASSFTTGSEDQPQHF. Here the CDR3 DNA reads TGTGCCAGCAGCTTTACAACAGGGTCAGAAGATCAGCCCCAGCATTTT.

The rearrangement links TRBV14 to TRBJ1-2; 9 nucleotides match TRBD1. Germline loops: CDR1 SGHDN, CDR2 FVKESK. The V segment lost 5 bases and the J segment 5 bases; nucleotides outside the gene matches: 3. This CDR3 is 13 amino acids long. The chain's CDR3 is CASSMGQGYGYTF. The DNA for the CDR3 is TGTGCCAGCAGCATGGGACAGGGTTATGGCTACACCTTC.

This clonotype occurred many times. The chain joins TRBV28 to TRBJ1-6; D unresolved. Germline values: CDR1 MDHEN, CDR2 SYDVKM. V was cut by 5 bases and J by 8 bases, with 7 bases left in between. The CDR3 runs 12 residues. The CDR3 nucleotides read TGTGCCAGCAGTCATATCGATTCACCCCTCCACTTT. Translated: CASSHIDSPLHF. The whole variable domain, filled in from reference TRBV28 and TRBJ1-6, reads DVKVTQSSRYLVKRTGEKVFLECVQDMDHENMFWYRQDPGLGLRLIYFSYDVKMKEKGDIPEGYSVSREKKERFSLILESASTNQTSMYLCASSHIDSPLHFGNGTRLTVT.

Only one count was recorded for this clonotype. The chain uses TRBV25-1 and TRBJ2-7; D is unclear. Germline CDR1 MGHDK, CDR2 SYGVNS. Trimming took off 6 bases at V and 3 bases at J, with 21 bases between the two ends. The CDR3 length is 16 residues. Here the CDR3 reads CASSPNEGRRIYEQYF. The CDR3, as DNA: TGTGCCAGCAGCCCCAATGAAGGGCGAAGGATCTACGAGCAGTACTTC.

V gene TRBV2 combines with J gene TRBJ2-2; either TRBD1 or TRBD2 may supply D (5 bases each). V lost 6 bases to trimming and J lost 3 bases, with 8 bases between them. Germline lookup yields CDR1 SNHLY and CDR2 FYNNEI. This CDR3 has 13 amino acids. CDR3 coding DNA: TGTGCCAGCAGGGGGGTGGACACCGGGGAGCTGTTTTTT. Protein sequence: CASRGVDTGELFF.

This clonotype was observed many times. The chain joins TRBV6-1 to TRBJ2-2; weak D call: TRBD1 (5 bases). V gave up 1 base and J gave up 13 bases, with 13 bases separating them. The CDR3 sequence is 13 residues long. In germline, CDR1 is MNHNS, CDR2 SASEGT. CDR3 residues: CASSEGPGLMLFF. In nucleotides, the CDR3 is TGTGCCAGCAGTGAAGGGCCAGGGTTAATGCTGTTTTTT.

CDR3 residues: CSASLVGVPYEQYF. The CDR3 bases are TGCAGTGCTAGTTTAGTCGGAGTTCCCTACGAGCAGTACTTC. This rearrangement joins TRBV20-1 to TRBJ2-7; the D is unclear. The CDR3 runs to 14 residues. Trimming shortened V by 3 bases and J by 2 bases, and 14 bases separated the two germline ends. Looked up from germline, CDR1 is DFQATT and CDR2 is SNEGSKA (reference sequence).

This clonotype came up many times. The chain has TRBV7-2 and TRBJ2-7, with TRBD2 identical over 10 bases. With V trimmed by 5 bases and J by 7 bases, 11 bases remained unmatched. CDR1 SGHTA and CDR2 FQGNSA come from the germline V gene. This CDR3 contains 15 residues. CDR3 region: CASSPLAGGGGEQYF. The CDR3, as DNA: TGTGCCAGCAGCCCATTAGCGGGAGGAGGGGGTGAGCAGTACTTC.

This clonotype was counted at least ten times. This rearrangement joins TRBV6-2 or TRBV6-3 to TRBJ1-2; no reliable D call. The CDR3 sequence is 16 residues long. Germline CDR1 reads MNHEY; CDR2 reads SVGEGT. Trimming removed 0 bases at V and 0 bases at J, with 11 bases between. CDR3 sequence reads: CASSYSTDQANYGYTF. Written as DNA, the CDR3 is TGTGCCAGCAGTTACTCGACCGACCAAGCTAACTATGGCTACACCTTC.

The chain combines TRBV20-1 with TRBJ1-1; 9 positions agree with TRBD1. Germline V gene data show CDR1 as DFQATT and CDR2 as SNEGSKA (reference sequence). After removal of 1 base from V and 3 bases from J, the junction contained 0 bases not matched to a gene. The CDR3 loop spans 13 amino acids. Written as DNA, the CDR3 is TGCAGTGCTAGAGGACAGGGGGACACTGAAGCTTTCTTT. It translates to CSARGQGDTEAFF.

The CDR3, as DNA: TGTGCCAGCAGCTTATGGAGAAGGGGTACCGGGGAGCTGTTTTTT. Its translation is CASSLWRRGTGELFF. This rearrangement joins TRBV7-8 to TRBJ2-2, with a tentative D call TRBD1 (5 bases). V was trimmed by 2 bases and J by 5 bases, leaving 12 bases between them. Germline values: CDR1 SGHVS, CDR2 FQNEAQ. The CDR3 is made up of 15 amino acids.

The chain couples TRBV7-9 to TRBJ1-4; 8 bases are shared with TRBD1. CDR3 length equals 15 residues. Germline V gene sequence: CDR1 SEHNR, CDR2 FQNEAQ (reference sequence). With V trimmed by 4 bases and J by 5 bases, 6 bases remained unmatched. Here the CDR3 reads CASSYYRQGNEKLFF. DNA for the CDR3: TGTGCCAGCAGCTACTACCGACAGGGGAATGAAAAACTGTTTTTT.

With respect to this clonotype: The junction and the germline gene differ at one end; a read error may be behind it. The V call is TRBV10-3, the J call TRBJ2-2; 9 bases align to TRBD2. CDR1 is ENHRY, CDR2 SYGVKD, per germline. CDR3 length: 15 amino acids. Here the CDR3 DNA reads TGTGCCCTCAGTGGGGCTAGCGGGACGGGCGGGGAGCTGTTTTTT. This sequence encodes CALSGASGTGGELFF.

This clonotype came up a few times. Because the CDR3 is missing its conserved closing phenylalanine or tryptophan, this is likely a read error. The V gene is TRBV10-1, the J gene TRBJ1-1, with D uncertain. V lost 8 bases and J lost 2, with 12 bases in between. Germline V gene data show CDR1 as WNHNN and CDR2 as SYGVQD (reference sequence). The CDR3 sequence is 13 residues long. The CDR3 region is CASSFAENTEAFS. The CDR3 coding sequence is TGCGCCAGCTCTTTTGCAGAAAACACTGAAGCTTTCTCT.

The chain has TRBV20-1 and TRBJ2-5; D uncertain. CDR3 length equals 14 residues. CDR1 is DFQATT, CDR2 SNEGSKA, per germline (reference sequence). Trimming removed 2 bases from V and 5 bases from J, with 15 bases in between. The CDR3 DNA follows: TGCAGTGCTAGATGGGCCCCTGGTGGGGAGACCCAGTACTTC. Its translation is CSARWAPGGETQYF.

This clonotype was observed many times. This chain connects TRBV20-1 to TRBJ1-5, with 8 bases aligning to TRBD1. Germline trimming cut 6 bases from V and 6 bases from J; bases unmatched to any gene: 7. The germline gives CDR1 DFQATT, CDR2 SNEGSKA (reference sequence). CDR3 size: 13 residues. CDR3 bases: TGCAGTGCAAACACAGGGGGGGGTCAGCCCCAGCATTTT. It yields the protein CSANTGGGQPQHF.

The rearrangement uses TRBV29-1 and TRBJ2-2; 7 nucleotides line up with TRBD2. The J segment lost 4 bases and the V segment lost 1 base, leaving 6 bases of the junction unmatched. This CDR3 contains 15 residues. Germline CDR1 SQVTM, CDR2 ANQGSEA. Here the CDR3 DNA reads TGCAGCGTTGAAGCTCTGGGGGGGGTCACCGGGGAGCTGTTTTTT. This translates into CSVEALGGVTGELFF.